The T cell receptor (beta chain) described here comes from a study of OX40 agonist ivuxolimab in advanced cancers. CDR1 is SGHTA, CDR2 FQGNSA, per germline. The length of the CDR3 is 16 residues. The trim removed 1 base at V and 3 bases at J, leaving 6 bases unmatched. Data came from immunoSEQ multiplex PCR; TCRdb stores just in-frame clones and leaves some out. The repertoire consists of tens of thousands of clones, with 75% to 90% occurring once and the leading ten covering approximately 0.35%. To note about this clone: Its specificity is not known.

Points from the study as a whole: The authors also found low normalized T-cell clonal expansion in some nonresponders.

V and J are TRBV7-2 and TRBJ2-7; 10 bases are a match to TRBD2. The material was CD4+ or CD8+ T cells sorted from blood, obtained in a trial of the OX40 agonist ivuxolimab. The source is an adult with an advanced solid tumor such as melanoma, head and neck, liver or kidney cancer. The DNA of the CDR3 is TGTGCCAGCAGCTTAGTGGTACTAGCGGGAAGCTACGAGCAGTACTTC. It encodes CASSLVVLAGSYEQYF.